These T cell receptor beta chains were read from a single sample in a study of CD8 T cells in Susac syndrome. A single record per CDR3 protein comes from TCRdb applying MiXCR to the immunoSEQ multiplex PCR reads. The table shows 150,000 to 200,000 distinct CDR3 sequences, with around 93% occurring only once. Sample: CD4+ T cells from PBMCs. These receptor sequences come from a human donor in good health. CDR3s include the opening cysteine and the closing phenylalanine or tryptophan. D genes are given only for firm matches. Clone size, where shown, is once, few, many, or a class for clones that have expanded.

D gene: -; clone size: -; V gene: TRBV3-1; J gene: TRBJ2-7; CDR3 DNA: TGTGCCAGCAGCCAAGAGCCAGGGGCAGACGAGCAGTACTTC; CDR3 protein: CASSQEPGADEQYF
D gene: TRBD1; clone size: -; V gene: TRBV15; J gene: TRBJ2-7; CDR3 DNA: TGTGCCACCAGCAGATCGGGACAGACCTACGAGCAGTACTTC; CDR3 protein: CATSRSGQTYEQYF
D gene: -; clone size: -; V gene: TRBV5-4; J gene: TRBJ2-4; CDR3 DNA: TGTGCCAGCAGCTTGGGACAGCCCCTAAATGGAAACATTCAGTACTTC; CDR3 protein: CASSLGQPLNGNIQYF
D gene: TRBD1; clone size: -; V gene: TRBV10-2; J gene: TRBJ1-4; CDR3 DNA: TGCGCCAGCAGTCGACAGGGAAGGGGTAAAAAACTGTTTTTT; CDR3 protein: CASSRQGRGKKLFF
D gene: -; clone size: -; V gene: TRBV29-1; J gene: TRBJ2-3; CDR3 DNA: TGCAGCGTTGAGGGTGGGTATGGCACAGATACGCAGTATTTT; CDR3 protein: CSVEGGYGTDTQYF
D gene: TRBD2; clone size: -; V gene: TRBV7-3; J gene: TRBJ2-3; CDR3 DNA: TGTGCCAGCAGCCCCGGACTAGCGGGGCGCCCTAGCACAGATACGCAGTATTTT; CDR3 protein: CASSPGLAGRPSTDTQYF
D gene: -; clone size: -; V gene: TRBV5-1; J gene: TRBJ1-1; CDR3 DNA: TGCGCCAGCAGCTTGGTCTTGGGAGGGGCGAACACTGAAGCTTTCTTT; CDR3 protein: CASSLVLGGANTEAFF
D gene: TRBD2; clone size: once; V gene: TRBV12-3/TRBV12-4; J gene: TRBJ2-1; CDR3 DNA: TGTGCCAGCTCCCCCGGGACTAGCGGGGGCCGGCCGATCAATGAGCAGTTCTTC; CDR3 protein: CASSPGTSGGRPINEQFF
D gene: TRBD1; clone size: once; V gene: TRBV6-1; J gene: TRBJ1-2; CDR3 DNA: TGTGCCAGCAGTGACCCGACAGGGATGAGAAAGTATGGCTACACCTTC; CDR3 protein: CASSDPTGMRKYGYTF
D gene: -; clone size: -; V gene: TRBV5-1; J gene: TRBJ1-1; CDR3 DNA: TGCGCCAGCAGCCTGGGGGGGGTCATGAGCACTGAAGCTTTCTTT; CDR3 protein: CASSLGGVMSTEAFF
D gene: -; clone size: -; V gene: TRBV7-3; J gene: TRBJ2-7; CDR3 DNA: TGTGCCAGCAGTCCAAAAGGGGGGCCCTACGAGCAGTACTTC; CDR3 protein: CASSPKGGPYEQYF
D gene: -; clone size: -; V gene: TRBV25-1; J gene: TRBJ1-1; CDR3 DNA: TGTGCCACCAGGGGAATTATGAACACTGAAGCTTTCTTT; CDR3 protein: CATRGIMNTEAFF
D gene: -; clone size: -; V gene: TRBV12-3/TRBV12-4; J gene: TRBJ2-1; CDR3 DNA: TGTGCCACCAACCTAGGGAGGCGTGGCTCCTACAATGAGCAGTTCTTC; CDR3 protein: CATNLGRRGSYNEQFF
D gene: -; clone size: -; V gene: TRBV4-2; J gene: TRBJ2-3; CDR3 DNA: TGTGCCAGCAGCCAACCGGGCTACAGCACAGATACGCAGTATTTT; CDR3 protein: CASSQPGYSTDTQYF
D gene: -; clone size: -; V gene: TRBV20-1; J gene: TRBJ2-5; CDR3 DNA: TGCAGTGCTAGGTCAATTACAGACGGGTACCAAGAGACCCAGTACTTC; CDR3 protein: CSARSITDGYQETQYF
D gene: -; clone size: -; V gene: TRBV7-9; J gene: TRBJ2-6; CDR3 DNA: TGTGCCAGCAGCTTACTTAGCTCTGGGGCCAACGTCCTGACTTTC; CDR3 protein: CASSLLSSGANVLTF
D gene: -; clone size: -; V gene: TRBV10-3; J gene: TRBJ2-1; CDR3 DNA: TGTGCCATCAGTTCAGGTACTTCCTACAATGAGCAGTTCTTC; CDR3 protein: CAISSGTSYNEQFF
D gene: TRBD1; clone size: few; V gene: TRBV24-1; J gene: TRBJ1-2; CDR3 DNA: TGTGCCACCAAACATCGGACAGGGGGCGGTGGCTACACCTTC; CDR3 protein: CATKHRTGGGGYTF
D gene: -; clone size: -; V gene: TRBV6-4; J gene: TRBJ1-1; CDR3 DNA: TGTGCCACTTCCCTCCGGATGAACACTGAAGCTTTCTTT; CDR3 protein: CATSLRMNTEAFF
D gene: -; clone size: once; V gene: TRBV4-1; J gene: TRBJ2-5; CDR3 DNA: TGCGCCAGCAGCCGTTTGACTCCAGGGTTGGAGACCCAGTACTTC; CDR3 protein: CASSRLTPGLETQYF
D gene: TRBD2; clone size: -; V gene: TRBV18; J gene: TRBJ2-7; CDR3 DNA: TGTGCCAGCTCACCCCGGGGGGGCTACGAGCAGTACTTC; CDR3 protein: CASSPRGGYEQYF
D gene: -; clone size: -; V gene: TRBV2; J gene: TRBJ1-1; CDR3 DNA: TGTGCCAGCAGTGGTATTCTGAACACTGAAGCTTTCTTT; CDR3 protein: CASSGILNTEAFF
D gene: -; clone size: -; V gene: TRBV4-2; J gene: TRBJ2-6; CDR3 DNA: TGTGCCAGCAGCCCCGCGGCAGGGGCCAACGTCCTGACTTTC; CDR3 protein: CASSPAAGANVLTF
D gene: -; clone size: -; V gene: TRBV15; J gene: TRBJ1-2; CDR3 DNA: TGTGCCACCAGCAGAGATAGAACAGGGAATGGCTACACCTTC; CDR3 protein: CATSRDRTGNGYTF
D gene: -; clone size: -; V gene: TRBV19; J gene: TRBJ1-5; CDR3 DNA: TGTGCCAGTAGATTCCTCCAGGGGAAGATCAATCAGCCCCAGCATTTT; CDR3 protein: CASRFLQGKINQPQHF
D gene: -; clone size: -; V gene: TRBV7-2; J gene: TRBJ2-1; CDR3 DNA: TGTGCCAGCAGCTTAGAGGTCCTCAACCTCAATGAGCAGTTCTTC; CDR3 protein: CASSLEVLNLNEQFF
D gene: TRBD1; clone size: -; V gene: TRBV19; J gene: TRBJ1-2; CDR3 DNA: TGTGCCACTAAAGAGGGACAGAAAGCTAACTATGGCTACACCTTC; CDR3 protein: CATKEGQKANYGYTF
D gene: -; clone size: -; V gene: TRBV5-6; J gene: TRBJ1-2; CDR3 DNA: TGTGCCAGCAGCGCGGGACTTCATGGGAACTATGGCTACACCTTC; CDR3 protein: CASSAGLHGNYGYTF
D gene: TRBD1; clone size: -; V gene: TRBV4-1; J gene: TRBJ2-5; CDR3 DNA: TGCGCCAGCAGCCTCGGGCAGGGGGAACGATTTGAGACCCAGTACTTC; CDR3 protein: CASSLGQGERFETQYF
D gene: TRBD1; clone size: -; V gene: TRBV28; J gene: TRBJ1-2; CDR3 DNA: TGTGCCAGCAGAACAGGGGGCTATGGCTACACCTTC; CDR3 protein: CASRTGGYGYTF
D gene: -; clone size: -; V gene: TRBV14; J gene: TRBJ1-3; CDR3 DNA: TGTGCCAGCAGCCATCGGACAGCCCTACGCCCACTCTCTGGAAACACCATATATTTT; CDR3 protein: CASSHRTALRPLSGNTIYF
D gene: -; clone size: -; V gene: TRBV12-3/TRBV12-4; J gene: TRBJ2-2; CDR3 DNA: TGTGCCAGCACCCTAGAGGACGGGGAGCTGTTTTTT; CDR3 protein: CASTLEDGELFF
D gene: -; clone size: -; V gene: TRBV7-2; J gene: TRBJ1-2; CDR3 DNA: TGTGCCAGCAGCCCGCAAGGGGACCGTTCTAACTATGGCTACACCTTC; CDR3 protein: CASSPQGDRSNYGYTF
D gene: TRBD1; clone size: -; V gene: TRBV19; J gene: TRBJ1-4; CDR3 DNA: TGTGCCAGTGGACGGACAGGGGCCGGTGAAAAACTGTTTTTT; CDR3 protein: CASGRTGAGEKLFF
D gene: -; clone size: -; V gene: TRBV6-5; J gene: TRBJ2-5; CDR3 DNA: TGTGCCAGCAGCCCCCTGGGCCGGCTGGCCCAGTACTTC; CDR3 protein: CASSPLGRLAQYF
D gene: -; clone size: -; V gene: TRBV19; J gene: TRBJ1-2; CDR3 DNA: TGTGCCAGCACGGGACGTCTAGCGGGCTACACCTTC; CDR3 protein: CASTGRLAGYTF
D gene: -; clone size: -; V gene: TRBV3-1; J gene: TRBJ1-6; CDR3 DNA: TGTGCCAGCAGCCAAGGTAGGGGAAAATCACCCCTCCACTTT; CDR3 protein: CASSQGRGKSPLHF
D gene: -; clone size: few; V gene: TRBV6-5; J gene: TRBJ2-2; CDR3 DNA: TGTGCCAGCAGCCAAGTCACCGGGGAGCTGTTTTTT; CDR3 protein: CASSQVTGELFF
D gene: -; clone size: once; V gene: TRBV18; J gene: TRBJ2-5; CDR3 DNA: TGTGCCAGCTCACCACTATCAGTCAGCGTTCCCCAAGAGACCCAGTACTTC; CDR3 protein: CASSPLSVSVPQETQYF
D gene: -; clone size: -; V gene: TRBV6-5; J gene: TRBJ2-2; CDR3 DNA: TGTGCCAGCAGTTCACCCACGTCGGGGGTGACGGGGGAGCTGTTTTTT; CDR3 protein: CASSSPTSGVTGELFF
D gene: -; clone size: -; V gene: TRBV19; J gene: TRBJ1-5; CDR3 DNA: TGTGCCAGTAATTTGGGCAATCAGCCCCAGCATTTT; CDR3 protein: CASNLGNQPQHF
D gene: -; clone size: -; V gene: TRBV11-2; J gene: TRBJ2-1; CDR3 DNA: TGTGCCAGCGGAACTTTGGGACCGGGGCGGCAGTTCTTC; CDR3 protein: CASGTLGPGRQFF
D gene: TRBD1; clone size: -; V gene: TRBV7-9; J gene: TRBJ2-3; CDR3 DNA: TGTGCCAGCAGCCTAACTAGGACAGGCGACACAGATACGCAGTATTTT; CDR3 protein: CASSLTRTGDTDTQYF
D gene: TRBD1; clone size: -; V gene: TRBV10-3; J gene: TRBJ2-7; CDR3 DNA: TGTGCCATCAGTGTCGGGGACAGAGGCTACGAGCAGTACTTC; CDR3 protein: CAISVGDRGYEQYF
D gene: TRBD2; clone size: once; V gene: TRBV25-1; J gene: TRBJ2-5; CDR3 DNA: TGTGCCAGCAGTGAAGGATGGGGGGGAATTCAAGAGACCCAGTACTTC; CDR3 protein: CASSEGWGGIQETQYF
D gene: -; clone size: -; V gene: TRBV20-1; J gene: TRBJ1-1; CDR3 DNA: TGCAGTGCAGCGCCCGATCCCACTGAAGCTTTCTTT; CDR3 protein: CSAAPDPTEAFF
D gene: TRBD1; clone size: -; V gene: TRBV30; J gene: TRBJ2-7; CDR3 DNA: TGTGCCTGGAGTGGTCCAGGGGGCCGTTCCTACGAGCAGTACTTC; CDR3 protein: CAWSGPGGRSYEQYF
D gene: -; clone size: once; V gene: TRBV6-5; J gene: TRBJ2-1; CDR3 DNA: TGTGCCAGCAGTCTGAAGTTCTACAATGAGCAGTTCTTC; CDR3 protein: CASSLKFYNEQFF
D gene: -; clone size: -; V gene: TRBV4-3; J gene: TRBJ1-1; CDR3 DNA: TGCGCCAGCAGCCCGGGACCTCAGAACACTGAAGCTTTCTTT; CDR3 protein: CASSPGPQNTEAFF
D gene: -; clone size: -; V gene: TRBV24-1; J gene: TRBJ1-5; CDR3 DNA: TGTGCCACCAGTGATCCGACTCAGGTTCAGCATTTT; CDR3 protein: CATSDPTQVQHF
D gene: -; clone size: -; V gene: TRBV5-4; J gene: TRBJ2-7; CDR3 DNA: TGTGCCAGCAGCTTTGGTGGAAAAGGGAGCTCCTACGAGCAGTACTTC; CDR3 protein: CASSFGGKGSSYEQYF
D gene: -; clone size: few; V gene: TRBV3-1; J gene: TRBJ1-5; CDR3 DNA: TGTGCCAGCAGCCGGACGGCGGGTTATAGCAATCAGCCCCAGCATTTT; CDR3 protein: CASSRTAGYSNQPQHF
D gene: -; clone size: -; V gene: TRBV13; J gene: TRBJ1-2; CDR3 DNA: TGTGCCAGCAGCCCCACGCCTACCTCGGAAAATGGCTACACCTTC; CDR3 protein: CASSPTPTSENGYTF
D gene: -; clone size: -; V gene: TRBV30; J gene: TRBJ1-3; CDR3 DNA: TGTGCCTGGAGGAGCAGCTCTGGAAACACCATATATTTT; CDR3 protein: CAWRSSSGNTIYF
D gene: -; clone size: -; V gene: TRBV5-6; J gene: TRBJ1-2; CDR3 DNA: TGTGCCAGCAGCTTGGGACACGGCGGCTACACCTTC; CDR3 protein: CASSLGHGGYTF
D gene: -; clone size: -; V gene: TRBV6-5; J gene: TRBJ1-1; CDR3 DNA: TGTGCCAGCTGGGGCGGGGGGGCCTCCTCGATTTCAGCTTTCTTT; CDR3 protein: CASWGGGASSISAFF
D gene: -; clone size: once; V gene: TRBV9; J gene: TRBJ2-3; CDR3 DNA: TGTGCCAGCAGCGTAAGAGAGAGCTTAGATACGCAGTATTTT; CDR3 protein: CASSVRESLDTQYF
D gene: -; clone size: -; V gene: TRBV2; J gene: TRBJ2-2; CDR3 DNA: TGTGCCAGCAGTTCTCGGGGGGCGGTCACCGGGGAGCTGTTTTTT; CDR3 protein: CASSSRGAVTGELFF